Sequencing of this TCR beta chain was carried out in a study of T cell responses to AZD1222 COVID-19 vaccine. Broader study findings: Spike-specific TCR breadth and depth went up after people got two AZD1222 doses.

Sequenced by immunoSEQ multiplex PCR; TCRdb stores in-frame clones only, minus some. The profile shows 55,000 to 75,000 clones, roughly 89% of them singletons. As concerns this clone: The antigen remains unidentified.

The sequences come from peripheral blood, collected on day 0 of AZD1222 vaccination. The receptor's source is an adult in good health.

CDR3 in amino acids: CASSLSDGGELFF. The DNA for the CDR3 is TGCGCCAGCAGCTTGAGTGACGGCGGGGAGCTGTTTTTT. This chain links TRBV5-1 with TRBJ2-2; D call uncertain. Germline V gene sequence: CDR1 SGHRS, CDR2 YFSETQ. V shed 1 base and J shed 7 bases, with 8 bases lying between them. The CDR3 covers 13 residues. Complete variable domain (other parts from reference TRBV5-1 and TRBJ2-2): KAGVTQTPRYLIKTRGQQVTLSCSPISGHRSVSWYQQTPGQGLQFLFEYFSETQRNKGNFPGRFSGRQFSNSRSEMNVSTLELGDSALYLCASSLSDGGELFFGEGSRLTVL.